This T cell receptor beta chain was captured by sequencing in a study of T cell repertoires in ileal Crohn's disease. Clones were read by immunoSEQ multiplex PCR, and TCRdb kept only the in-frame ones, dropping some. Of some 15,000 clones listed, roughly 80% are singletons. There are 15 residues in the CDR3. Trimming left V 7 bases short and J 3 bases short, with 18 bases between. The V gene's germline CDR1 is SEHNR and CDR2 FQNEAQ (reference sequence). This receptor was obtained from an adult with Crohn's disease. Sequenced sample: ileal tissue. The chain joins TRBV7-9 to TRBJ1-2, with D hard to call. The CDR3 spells CASTLTGRTDYGYTF. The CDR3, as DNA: TGTGCCAGCACCCTCACCGGGAGAACGGACTATGGCTACACCTTC.